These 20 T cell receptor beta chains share one sample of origin, sequenced in a study of identical twins. TCRdb processed the 5' RACE reads anew with MiXCR; each CDR3 protein has one entry. The table lists fewer than 350,000 distinct CDR3 sequences, approximately 8.5% of them singletons. This same sample was also part of a study on yellow fever vaccine responses in identical twins.

The sequencing sample was made of memory (CD45RO+) T cells sorted from blood. These receptors all stem from a woman aged 18-30 years in good health.

This chain links TRBV28 with TRBJ1-3; 7 bases align to TRBD1. Unmatched junction bases numbered 3, after V lost 8 bases and J lost 2 bases. Germline values: CDR1 MDHEN, CDR2 SYDVKM. The CDR3 contains 13 residues. The CDR3 region has the DNA TGTGCCAGCCTGGGACAGCCTGGAAACACCATATATTTT. It is translated as CASLGQPGNTIYF. The whole variable domain, filled in from reference TRBV28 and TRBJ1-3, reads DVKVTQSSRYLVKRTGEKVFLECVQDMDHENMFWYRQDPGLGLRLIYFSYDVKMKEKGDIPEGYSVSREKKERFSLILESASTNQTSMYLCASLGQPGNTIYFGEGSWLTVV.

The V call is TRBV5-5, the J call TRBJ1-2; possible D gene TRBD1, 5 bases. The ends were cut back, 4 bases at V and 1 base at J, with 17 bases in the middle. Germline V CDR1 and CDR2: SGHKS, YYEKEE (reference sequence). CDR3 length equals 16 residues. As DNA, the CDR3 is TGTGCCAGCAGCCCGTCCGGGACGCATTATAACTATGGCTACACCTTC. This gives the protein CASSPSGTHYNYGYTF.

This clonotype was found many times. The chain links TRBV7-3 to TRBJ2-5; D call uncertain. Germline loops: CDR1 SGHTA, CDR2 FQGTGA. The CDR3 has 13 residues. The V and J ends lost 2 bases and 2 bases respectively, with 6 bases between them. CDR3 sequence (DNA): TGTGCCAGCAGCTTACAACAACAAGAGACCCAGTACTTC. Translation: CASSLQQQETQYF.

This clonotype was detected only a few times. The chain carries TRBV15 and TRBJ1-4, with TRBD1 matching over 7 bases. J was trimmed by 8 bases and V by 5 bases; bases with no gene match: 8. CDR3 length: 14 residues. Germline V CDR1 and CDR2: LNHNV, YYDKDF (reference sequence). The CDR3 region is CATSRQGGSEKLFF. CDR3 nucleotides: TGTGCCACCAGCCGACAGGGAGGGAGCGAAAAACTGTTTTTT.

This clonotype was found a few times. The rearrangement links TRBV4-2 to TRBJ2-2; D might be TRBD1 (6 bases). V lost 2 bases and J lost 6, with 13 bases in between. CDR1 and CDR2 from the germline V gene are LGHNA and YNFKEQ. The CDR3 spans 15 residues. The CDR3 spells CASSQTSDSAGELFF. In DNA, the CDR3 is TGTGCCAGCAGCCAAACCTCGGACAGCGCCGGGGAGCTGTTTTTT.

The rearrangement links TRBV11-2 to TRBJ2-3, with 9 bases fitting TRBD2. CDR3 length equals 16 residues. V dropped 4 bases and J dropped 5; count of bases not matched to a gene: 10. The germline gives CDR1 SGHAT, CDR2 FQNNGV. The DNA for the CDR3 is TGTGCCAGCAGCTCGCCTATAGCGGGAGCAATAGATACGCAGTATTTT. Its translation: CASSSPIAGAIDTQYF.

This clonotype turned up a few times. The genes are TRBV6-2 or TRBV6-3 and TRBJ1-4; D unresolved. V was cut by 7 bases and J by 10 bases, with 16 bases left in between. The CDR3 is 13 residues long. Germline CDR1 is MNHEY and CDR2 is SVGEGT. The CDR3 DNA is TGTGCCAGCACCGAAGAAGTTCCGGGAAAACTGTTTTTT. Translating it yields CASTEEVPGKLFF.

This clonotype has just a few counts. This chain links TRBV4-1 with TRBJ2-1; the match to TRBD2 covers 9 bases. Germline loops: CDR1 MGHRA, CDR2 YSYEKL. Unmatched junction bases numbered 5, after V lost 1 base and J lost 7 bases. The CDR3 runs 15 residues. CDR3 protein: CASSQASSGMNEQFF. The CDR3 DNA sequence: TGCGCCAGCAGCCAAGCTTCTAGCGGGATGAATGAGCAGTTCTTC.

This clonotype was counted ten times or more. CDR3 sequence: CASRDRDSGPNTIYF. CDR3 DNA sequence: TGTGCCAGCAGGGACCGGGACTCTGGGCCAAACACCATATATTTT. The J gene is TRBJ1-3, the V gene TRBV12-3 or TRBV12-4; possible D gene TRBD1, 5 bases. The CDR3 contains 15 residues. V lost 6 bases and J 6 bases, leaving 18 bases between the germline ends.

The chain joins TRBV28 to TRBJ2-1, with D perhaps matching TRBD2 (6 bases). V was trimmed by 7 bases and J by 3 bases, leaving 16 bases between them. This CDR3 spans 15 amino acids. Germline CDR1 is MDHEN and CDR2 is SYDVKM. CDR3 sequence reads: CASTPGDSYYNEQFF. The CDR3 nucleotides read TGTGCCAGCACACCCGGGGACTCATACTACAATGAGCAGTTCTTC.

This sequence joins TRBV10-3 and TRBJ2-5, with 13 bases matching TRBD2. The CDR3 sequence is 17 residues long. The V segment lost 11 bases and the J segment 5 bases; nucleotides outside the gene matches: 17. Germline V gene data show CDR1 as ENHRY and CDR2 as SYGVKD. This CDR3 reads CAGRSGTSGIGGETQYF. As DNA, the CDR3 is TGTGCCGGACGCTCCGGGACTAGCGGGATAGGAGGGGAGACCCAGTACTTC.

The chain is built from TRBV25-1 and TRBJ1-6, with a weak D call TRBD1 (6 bases). From germline, CDR1 is MGHDK and CDR2 SYGVNS. CDR3 length: 14 residues. V lost 4 bases to trimming and J lost 8 bases, with 12 bases between them. The CDR3 DNA reads as TGTGCCAGCAGTGGACAGGCGGTGCATTCACCCCTCCACTTT. It specifies CASSGQAVHSPLHF.

This clonotype turned up a few times. The V call is TRBV6-6, the J call TRBJ2-2, with D possibly being TRBD1 (6 bases). The CDR3 extends over 13 amino acids. Deletions cut 6 bases from V and 6 bases from J, with 11 bases between. The germline V gene encodes CDR1 MNHNY and CDR2 SVGAGI (reference sequence). The CDR3 nucleotides are TGTGCCAGCAGGGGACAAGAGGCCGGGGAGCTGTTTTTT. Protein product: CASRGQEAGELFF.

This clonotype was seen a few times. The chain is built from TRBV28 and TRBJ2-7; perhaps TRBD1 as D (8 bases). V gave up 6 bases and J gave up 0 bases, with 15 bases separating them. Germline values: CDR1 MDHEN, CDR2 SYDVKM. CDR3 length: 15 amino acids. The CDR3 sequence: CASSFGGTGSYEQYF. CDR3 sequence (DNA): TGTGCCAGCAGCTTCGGGGGGACAGGCTCCTACGAGCAGTACTTC.

Ten or more counts support this clonotype. The chain carries TRBV5-1 and TRBJ2-7; 7 bases map to TRBD1. This CDR3 region has 14 residues. The V gene's germline CDR1 is SGHRS and CDR2 YFSETQ. The V and J ends lost 1 base and 5 bases, in that order; junction bases with no gene match: 6. CDR3 residues: CASSLYRGGDEQYF. For the CDR3, the DNA is TGCGCCAGCAGCTTGTACAGGGGCGGCGACGAGCAGTACTTC.

V and J are TRBV5-1 and TRBJ2-7, with 7 nucleotides matching TRBD1. Germline V gene sequence: CDR1 SGHRS, CDR2 YFSETQ. J was trimmed by 2 bases and V by 8 bases; bases with no gene match: 7. The CDR3 contains 13 residues. The CDR3 DNA follows: TGCGCCAGGGCTGACAGGGATCCCTACGAGCAGTACGTC. This codes for CARADRDPYEQYV.

Ten or more counts support this clonotype. CDR3 in amino acids: CASSDQAPKNIQYF. In DNA form, the CDR3 reads TGTGCCAGCAGTGACCAGGCGCCCAAAAACATTCAGTACTTC. The rearrangement uses TRBV6-1 and TRBJ2-4, with D uncertain. V gave up 3 bases and J gave up 2 bases, with 8 bases separating them. CDR1 is MNHNS and CDR2 is SASEGT in the germline V gene. This CDR3 comprises 14 residues.

This clonotype was counted a few times. The CDR3 reads CSARRQGDRGEQYV. Written as DNA, the CDR3 is TGCAGTGCTAGGAGGCAGGGGGACCGGGGCGAGCAGTACGTC. The rearrangement joins TRBV20-1 to TRBJ2-7; 7 bases are a match to TRBD1. The CDR3 runs to 14 residues. The ends lost 3 bases at V and 6 bases at J; junction bases unmatched: 11. Germline CDR1 DFQATT, CDR2 SNEGSKA (reference sequence).

This clonotype appeared a few times. The V call is TRBV6-1, the J call TRBJ2-1; 13 nucleotides agree with TRBD2. CDR1 is MNHNS, CDR2 SASEGT, per germline. The CDR3 sequence is 16 residues long. V was pared by 5 bases and J by 7 bases, with 8 bases of the junction left unmatched. The CDR3, as DNA: TGTGCCAGCAGTCCGTTAACTAGCGGGAGGGCAAATGAGCAGTTCTTC. This translates into CASSPLTSGRANEQFF.

The chain carries TRBV6-5 and TRBJ2-7, with D unclear. V shed 0 bases and J shed 7 bases, with 13 bases lying between them. The germline gives CDR1 MNHEY, CDR2 SVGAGI. CDR3 length: 14 residues. Here the CDR3 DNA reads TGTGCCAGCAGTTACTCGTGGGCAGCAAAAGAGCAGTACTTC. Residues: CASSYSWAAKEQYF.